This record covers a single T cell receptor beta chain. This specimen belongs to a study of T cell changes during pregnancy in multiple sclerosis. Sequencing was performed with immunoSEQ multiplex PCR; in TCRdb, only in-frame clones are kept and a portion is missing. The sample has approximately 120,000 clones, 95% to 98% seen once. The germline CDR1 and CDR2 sequences are GTSNPN and SVGIG (reference sequence). The CDR3 has 15 amino acids. V was cut by 0 bases and J by 0 bases, with 9 bases left in between. The receptor was isolated from a female donor with multiple sclerosis, enrolled in a pregnancy study. V and J are TRBV30 and TRBJ2-1; D remains unclear. This specimen was peripheral blood, taken after pregnancy. CDR3 protein: CAWSVPGYSYNEQFF. The CDR3 region has the DNA TGTGCCTGGAGTGTACCCGGGTACTCCTACAATGAGCAGTTCTTC.